Each of the 11 T cell receptor beta chains below was sequenced from the same sample in a study of cytomegalovirus exposure and HLA in healthy donors. 13 Jbeta primers and 60 Vbeta primers were used for the PCR. The table came from immunoSEQ multiplex PCR; TCRdb's copy has only in-frame clones and leaves some out. The repertoire consists of about 200,000 clones, with about 81% occurring once and the leading ten covering 2.5% to 3.5%. The material sequenced was PBMCs. The receptor set was obtained from a woman aged 40-49 years in good health and CMV-seronegative.

This chain connects TRBV5-1 to TRBJ1-3, with 9 bases lining up with TRBD1. Germline CDR1 reads SGHRS; CDR2 reads YFSETQ. V was pared by 4 bases and J by 7 bases, with 3 bases of the junction left unmatched. This CDR3 is 13 amino acids long. The CDR3 DNA is TGCGCCAGCAGCAGGACAGGGGACAACACCATATATTTT. This sequence encodes CASSRTGDNTIYF. The complete variable domain, with remaining parts taken from reference TRBV5-1 and TRBJ1-3, reads KAGVTQTPRYLIKTRGQQVTLSCSPISGHRSVSWYQQTPGQGLQFLFEYFSETQRNKGNFPGRFSGRQFSNSRSEMNVSTLELGDSALYLCASSRTGDNTIYFGEGSWLTVV.

This chain uses TRBV18 with TRBJ1-1; D not certain. V was shortened by 7 bases and J by 0 bases, with 6 bases between the two germline ends. CDR3 length: 12 residues. Germline V gene lookup returns CDR1 KGHSH and CDR2 LQKENI. CDR3 nucleotides: TGTGCCAGCTACGAGGTGAACACTGAAGCTTTCTTT. Its translation: CASYEVNTEAFF.

The genes are TRBV27 and TRBJ1-1; 7 bases fit TRBD1. This CDR3 is built from 16 residues. Germline V gene lookup returns CDR1 MNHEY and CDR2 SMNVEV (reference sequence). J lost 6 bases, V lost 5 bases, and 15 bases had no gene match. This CDR3 is CASSPLMEGAPSEAFF. CDR3 bases: TGTGCCAGCAGTCCCTTGATGGAGGGGGCGCCCTCTGAAGCTTTCTTT.

This clone was counted between two and nine times. The chain has TRBV2 and TRBJ2-2; D may be TRBD2 (7 bases). V shed 7 bases and J shed 5 bases, with 11 bases lying between them. In germline, CDR1 is SNHLY, CDR2 FYNNEI. This CDR3 is built from 13 residues. CDR3 in amino acids: CASTGGGTGELFF. In DNA, the CDR3 is TGTGCCAGCACGGGGGGCGGGACCGGGGAGCTGTTTTTT.

The chain is built from TRBV5-1 and TRBJ1-2; no reliable D call. CDR3 length: 16 amino acids. Germline V gives CDR1 SGHRS, CDR2 YFSETQ. V lost 4 bases and J lost 4, with 20 bases in between. The CDR3 DNA reads as TGCGCCAGCAGCCCTAGCTTTCCCGGGGAAAGCTATGGCTACACCTTC. Translation: CASSPSFPGESYGYTF.

Comment on this clone: Distinct nucleotide sequences in the sample also encode this CDR3. The chain employs TRBV7-2 and TRBJ2-7, with 7 bases that match TRBD1. The V and J ends lost 5 bases and 7 bases, in that order; junction bases with no gene match: 5. Per the germline V gene, CDR1 is SGHTA and CDR2 is FQGNSA. The CDR3 loop spans 12 amino acids. The CDR3 here is CASSLTGSEQYF. CDR3 in DNA: TGTGCCAGCAGCCTGACAGGGTCTGAGCAGTACTTC. Filled out from reference TRBV7-2 and TRBJ2-7, the complete variable domain reads GAGVSQSPSNKVTEKGKDVELRCDPISGHTALYWYRQSLGQGLEFLIYFQGNSAPDKSGLPSDRFSAERTGGSVSTLTIQRTQQEDSAVYLCASSLTGSEQYFGPGTRLTVT.

This CDR3 reads CASSDINSYNEQFF. The CDR3 DNA reads as TGTGCCAGCAGTGACATAAACTCCTACAATGAGCAGTTCTTC. The rearrangement joins TRBV27 to TRBJ2-1; D is unclear. Germline V gives CDR1 MNHEY, CDR2 SMNVEV (reference sequence). The V end was cut by 5 bases, the J end by 0 bases, with 8 bases between. The CDR3 extends over 14 amino acids.

V usage is TRBV5-1 and J usage is TRBJ2-3, with 12 positions matching TRBD2. This CDR3 region has 16 residues. Germline trimming cut 6 bases from V and 6 bases from J; bases unmatched to any gene: 11. The germline V gene has CDR1 SGHRS and CDR2 YFSETQ. The CDR3 spells CASTKRTSGTSDTQYF. The CDR3 DNA sequence: TGCGCCAGCACCAAAAGGACTAGCGGGACCTCGGATACGCAGTATTTT.

This clone has a handful of counts. This rearrangement joins TRBV5-1 to TRBJ1-2; D may be TRBD1 (5 bases). Germline-derived CDR1 and CDR2 are SGHRS and YFSETQ. Trimming took 1 base from V and 6 from J, leaving 16 bases between them. CDR3 length equals 15 residues. DNA of the CDR3: TGCGCCAGCAGCTTGTCCCAGATAGGGGCGGATGGCTACACCTTC. Translating it yields CASSLSQIGADGYTF.

The chain joins TRBV9 to TRBJ1-5; 7 nucleotides match TRBD1. V shed 0 bases, J shed 3 bases, and the junction held 3 bases outside the gene matches. Germline V lookup: CDR1 SGDLS, CDR2 YYNGEE. The CDR3 runs 15 residues. The chain's CDR3 is CASSVEGQPNQPQHF. CDR3 nucleotides: TGTGCCAGCAGCGTAGAGGGACAGCCCAATCAGCCCCAGCATTTT.

The V gene is TRBV10-3, the J gene TRBJ2-7; 7 bases are shared with TRBD1. The CDR3 is 14 residues long. Unmatched junction bases numbered 4, after V lost 5 bases and J lost 0 bases. Germline V CDR1 and CDR2: ENHRY, SYGVKD. The CDR3 reads CAISSGTVSYEQYF. Here the CDR3 DNA reads TGTGCCATCAGTTCCGGGACAGTCTCCTACGAGCAGTACTTC.